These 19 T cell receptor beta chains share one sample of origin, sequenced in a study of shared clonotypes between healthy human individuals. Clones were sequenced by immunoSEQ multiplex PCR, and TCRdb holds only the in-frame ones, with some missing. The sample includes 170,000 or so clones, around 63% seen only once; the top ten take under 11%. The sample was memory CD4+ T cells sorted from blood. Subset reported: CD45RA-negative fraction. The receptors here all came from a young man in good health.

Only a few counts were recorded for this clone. The CDR3 DNA sequence: TGTGCTCGCCACGACCGATCTGGGGCCAACGTCCTGACTTTC. It yields the protein CARHDRSGANVLTF. The chain is built from TRBV30 and TRBJ2-6; D unclear. CDR1 and CDR2 (germline): GTSNPN, SVGIG (reference sequence). The CDR3 runs 14 residues.

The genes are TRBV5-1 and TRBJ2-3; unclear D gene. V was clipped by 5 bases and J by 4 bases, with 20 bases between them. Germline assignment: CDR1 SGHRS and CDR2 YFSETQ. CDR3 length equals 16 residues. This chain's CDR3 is CASRSLGLTMADTQYF. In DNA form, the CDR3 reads TGCGCCAGCAGGTCGCTAGGCCTAACAATGGCAGATACGCAGTATTTT.

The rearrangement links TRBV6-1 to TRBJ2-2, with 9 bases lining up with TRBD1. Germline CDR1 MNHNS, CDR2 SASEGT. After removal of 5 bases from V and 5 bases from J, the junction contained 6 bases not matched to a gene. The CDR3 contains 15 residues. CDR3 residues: CASSPTGGRTGELFF. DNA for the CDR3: TGTGCCAGCAGTCCTACAGGGGGCAGGACCGGGGAGCTGTTTTTT.

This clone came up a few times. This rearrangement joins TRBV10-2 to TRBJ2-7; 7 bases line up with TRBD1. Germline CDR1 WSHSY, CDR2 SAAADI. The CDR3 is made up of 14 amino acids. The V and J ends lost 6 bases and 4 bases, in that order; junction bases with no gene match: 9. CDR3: CASRSGTERYEQYF. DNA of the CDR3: TGCGCCAGCAGGTCCGGGACAGAGAGGTACGAGCAGTACTTC.

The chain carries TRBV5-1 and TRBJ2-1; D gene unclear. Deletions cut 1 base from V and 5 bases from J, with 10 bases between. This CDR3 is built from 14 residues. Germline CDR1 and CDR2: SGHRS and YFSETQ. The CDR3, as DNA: TGCGCCAGCAGCTTGCAATCTTCTGACAATGAGCAGTTCTTC. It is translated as CASSLQSSDNEQFF.

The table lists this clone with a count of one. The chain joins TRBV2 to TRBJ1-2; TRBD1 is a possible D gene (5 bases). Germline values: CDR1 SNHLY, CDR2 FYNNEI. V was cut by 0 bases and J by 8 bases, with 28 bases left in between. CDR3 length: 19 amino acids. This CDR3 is CASSEALGGKNSRRWGYTF. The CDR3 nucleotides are TGTGCCAGCAGTGAAGCGCTGGGGGGAAAAAACAGCCGCAGATGGGGCTACACCTTC.

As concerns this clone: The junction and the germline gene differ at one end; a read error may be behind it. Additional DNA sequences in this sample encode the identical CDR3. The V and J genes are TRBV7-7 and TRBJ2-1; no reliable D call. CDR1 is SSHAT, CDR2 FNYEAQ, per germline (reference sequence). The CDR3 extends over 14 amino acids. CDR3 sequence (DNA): TGTGCTAGCAGCCCACTGCAGTCCTACAATGAGCAGTTCTTC. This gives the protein CASSPLQSYNEQFF.

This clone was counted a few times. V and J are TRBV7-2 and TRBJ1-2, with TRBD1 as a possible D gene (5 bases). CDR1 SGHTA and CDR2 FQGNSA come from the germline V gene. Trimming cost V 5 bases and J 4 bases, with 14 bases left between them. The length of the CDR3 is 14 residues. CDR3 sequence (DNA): TGTGCCAGCAGCCCAAGTGGGGGGGTCTATGGCTACACCTTC. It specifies CASSPSGGVYGYTF.

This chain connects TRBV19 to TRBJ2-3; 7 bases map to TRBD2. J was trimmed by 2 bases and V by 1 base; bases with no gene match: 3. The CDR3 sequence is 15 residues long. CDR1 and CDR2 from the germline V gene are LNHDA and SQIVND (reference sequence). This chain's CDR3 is CASSIGGLVTDTQYF. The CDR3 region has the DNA TGTGCCAGTAGTATAGGCGGACTAGTCACAGATACGCAGTATTTT.

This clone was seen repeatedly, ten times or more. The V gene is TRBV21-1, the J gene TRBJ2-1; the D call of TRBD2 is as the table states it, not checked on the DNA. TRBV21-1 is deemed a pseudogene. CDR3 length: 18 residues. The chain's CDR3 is CASSQELACPRSYNEQFF. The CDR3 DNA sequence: TGTGCCAGCAGCCAGGAGCTAGCGTGCCCAAGGTCCTACAATGAGCAGTTCTTC.

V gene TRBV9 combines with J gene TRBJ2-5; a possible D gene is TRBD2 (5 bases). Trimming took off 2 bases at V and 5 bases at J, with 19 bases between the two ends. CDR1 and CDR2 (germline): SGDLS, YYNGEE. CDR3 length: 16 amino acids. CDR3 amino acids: CASSVGAQGSAETQYF. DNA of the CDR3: TGTGCCAGCAGCGTGGGAGCACAAGGCTCGGCGGAGACCCAGTACTTC.

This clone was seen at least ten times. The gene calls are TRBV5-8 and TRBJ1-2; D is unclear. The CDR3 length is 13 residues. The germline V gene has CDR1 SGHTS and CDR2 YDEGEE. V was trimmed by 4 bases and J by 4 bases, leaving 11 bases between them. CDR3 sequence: CASSLYGVYGYTF. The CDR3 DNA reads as TGTGCCAGCAGCCTGTATGGGGTCTATGGCTACACCTTC.

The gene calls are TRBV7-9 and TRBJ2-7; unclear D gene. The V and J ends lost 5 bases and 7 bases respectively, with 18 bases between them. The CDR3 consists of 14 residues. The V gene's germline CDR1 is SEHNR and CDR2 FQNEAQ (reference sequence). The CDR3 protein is CASSTTTRPREQYF. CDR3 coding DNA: TGTGCCAGCAGCACCACAACACGGCCGCGGGAGCAGTACTTC.

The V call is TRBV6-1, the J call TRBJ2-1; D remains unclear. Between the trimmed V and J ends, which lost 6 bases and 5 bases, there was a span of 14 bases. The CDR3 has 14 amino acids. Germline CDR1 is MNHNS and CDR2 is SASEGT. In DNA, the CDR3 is TGTGCCAGCAGAAAACGGACCTCTAACAATGAGCAGTTCTTC. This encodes CASRKRTSNNEQFF.

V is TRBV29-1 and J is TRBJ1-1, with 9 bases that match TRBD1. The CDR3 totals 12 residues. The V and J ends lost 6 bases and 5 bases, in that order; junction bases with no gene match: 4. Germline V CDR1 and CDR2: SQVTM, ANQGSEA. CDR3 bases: TGCAGCGTGGCCGGGACAGGGACTGAAGCTTTCTTT. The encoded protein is CSVAGTGTEAFF. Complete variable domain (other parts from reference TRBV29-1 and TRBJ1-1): SAVISQKPSRDICQRGTSLTIQCQVDSQVTMMFWYRQQPGQSLTLIATANQGSEATYESGFVIDKFPISRPNLTFSTLTVSNMSPEDSSIYLCSVAGTGTEAFFGQGTRLTVV.

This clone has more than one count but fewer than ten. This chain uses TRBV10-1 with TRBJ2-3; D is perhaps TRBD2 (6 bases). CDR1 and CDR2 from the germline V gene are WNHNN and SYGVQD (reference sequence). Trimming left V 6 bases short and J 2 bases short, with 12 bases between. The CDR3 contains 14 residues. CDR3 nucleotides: TGCGCCAGCAGGCCGGGACTTTCCACAGATACGCAGTATTTT. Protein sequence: CASRPGLSTDTQYF.

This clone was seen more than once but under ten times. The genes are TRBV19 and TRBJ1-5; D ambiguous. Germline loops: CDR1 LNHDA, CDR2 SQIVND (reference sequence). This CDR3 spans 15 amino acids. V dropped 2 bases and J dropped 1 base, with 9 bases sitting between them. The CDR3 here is CASSIRWTSNQPQHF. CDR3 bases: TGTGCCAGTAGTATACGGTGGACGAGCAATCAGCCCCAGCATTTT.

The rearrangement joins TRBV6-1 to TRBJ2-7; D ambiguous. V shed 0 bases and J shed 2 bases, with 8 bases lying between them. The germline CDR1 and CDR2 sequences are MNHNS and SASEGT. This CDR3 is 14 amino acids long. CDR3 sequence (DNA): TGTGCCAGCAGTGAAGCAGGGCCCCCCTACGAGCAGTACTTC. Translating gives CASSEAGPPYEQYF.

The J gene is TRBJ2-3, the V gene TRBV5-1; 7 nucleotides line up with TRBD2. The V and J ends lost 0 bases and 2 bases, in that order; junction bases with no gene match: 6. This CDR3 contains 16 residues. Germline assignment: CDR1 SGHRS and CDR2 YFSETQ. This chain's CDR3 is CASSLERGYNTDTQYF. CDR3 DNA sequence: TGCGCCAGCAGCTTGGAGCGGGGATATAACACAGATACGCAGTATTTT. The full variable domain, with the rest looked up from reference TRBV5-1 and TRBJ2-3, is KAGVTQTPRYLIKTRGQQVTLSCSPISGHRSVSWYQQTPGQGLQFLFEYFSETQRNKGNFPGRFSGRQFSNSRSEMNVSTLELGDSALYLCASSLERGYNTDTQYFGPGTRLTVL.